This note documents a single T cell receptor beta chain sequence. The clone's antigen remains unknown. Read coverage stops 3 residues before the CDR3 terminus; the germline J gene supplies the remainder. This sample was included in a study of T cells in women clearing cervical HPV infection (dated by TCRdb to the late 2010s). A note on the overall study: The cases were 20 to 25 women with histologically confirmed HPV16-related CIN3 or worse, and 2 of those women had invasive cancers. The exploratory proof-of-principle case-control study was nested within the Guanacaste HPV Natural History Study in Costa Rica and compared TCR repertoires across cervical HPV16 outcomes. As quality controls, five blinded duplicates were added to each group, bringing the total to about 60 samples made up of around 50 participants and some ten replicates. Cases had a median age of around 32 years compared with 38 for controls, and baseline characteristics showed no significant differences between the groups. Blood from cases was collected at the visit at which the lesion was first identified, whereas blood from controls was collected once infection was no longer detected. For cases, the median interval between lesion detection and blood sampling was roughly 150 days, with an interquartile range of roughly 85 to 210 days. Controls were over 20 women whose single incident HPV16 infection cleared within 12 months without precancer or cancer developing. In the parent cohort, 9,000 to 13,000 women aged 18 or older were enrolled in Guanacaste, Costa Rica, during about 1992 to 1994 and were followed for seven years. Cases were matched to controls by age within five years and by the year the sample was collected. Since HLA typing was available for only a few women, HLA type could not be ruled out as a confounder. Beyond this particular receptor, the publication reports: TRBV6-7 relative abundance was lower in cases than in controls (roughly 0.12% versus 0.15%; Bonferroni P = 0.0008). Cases were distinguished from controls with an estimated AUC of around 0.85 by random forest classifiers combining richness and V gene abundances. The cross-sectional design could not show whether the associations came before the infection or were a result of it, and neither effector/memory subsets nor HPV-specific T cells were isolated. TCR repertoire richness was significantly higher in CIN3+ cases than in controls across sequencing depths, while evenness did not differ. Because the number of T cells per sample was unknown, the richness differences could reflect varying T-cell content rather than repertoire biology.

Every participant had a single incident cervical HPV16 infection, and women with prevalent HPV16 infections were excluded. Cervical HPV DNA was detected by MY09/MY11 PCR and genotyped by dot-blot hybridization. Approximately 16 mL of heparinized blood were centrifuged, and the buffy coat was split into aliquots, frozen at -30 degrees C, and then kept at -80 degrees C. QIAGEN kits were used to extract genomic DNA from buffy coat specimens. TCR beta CDR3 regions were amplified by multiplex PCR from an average of 1200 ng genomic DNA per sample using the immunoSEQ assay. The assay corrected primer bias using a complete synthetic TCR repertoire to establish an amplification baseline. Amplicons were sequenced on the Illumina platform. Per the original workflow: Error correction of the sequences involved clustering with frequency ratios plus a modified nearest-neighbor algorithm, after which the sequences were analyzed in the immunoSEQ Analyzer using IMGT gene definitions. At each rarefaction depth, TCR richness and evenness were averaged over 20 rarefaction repeats, and samples with fewer sequences than the depth were excluded. Relative abundances of V, D and J genes were compared between groups using Wilcoxon rank sum tests, with FDR correction applied. An intraclass correlation of around 96% for TCR richness and an average of about 77% across 65 to 70 gene segments were obtained from the blinded duplicates. TCRdb stores this immuneACCESS table with in-frame sequences only. Part of the clones is absent; in the studies checked, under half of the shortfall reflects unresolved V genes, and no reason is known for the rest. Clone size and the V and J calls come from that table; the DNA yielded D and trimming. The sample table on file contains 40,000 to 55,000 clones. Jointly, the top ten make up more than 1% of the sample.

Counted from cysteine to phenylalanine, this CDR3 has 15 amino acids. The DNA has 36 bases, all within the CDR3, and is read from base 1. From a lookup of the germline V gene (reference sequence), CDR1 and CDR2 are LNHDA and SQIVND. V has 5 bases trimmed and J has 6 bases trimmed; junction bases matching no gene number 6. Specimen: blood buffy coat. Recombination connected TRBV19 to TRBJ1-6, and TRBD1 matches 8 of the central bases. The TCR sequence derives from a woman aged 18 to 75 with a cervical HPV16 infection that either progressed to CIN3+ or cleared (not recorded which). CDR3 DNA (partial): TGTGCCAGTAGTCGTCGACAGGGGCCTAATTCACCC. It is translated as CASSRRQGPNSP. The full CDR3 is CASSRRQGPNSPLHF.